The entry below describes one T cell receptor (beta chain). As yet, its antigen is unknown. This sample is part of a study of blood T cells in healthy people across ages. Findings and limits, study-wide: Estimated diversity across one million T cells was deemed an underestimate. Whereas aged donors had fewer naive CD4+ cells, long-lived donors had more of them and higher diversity. Older age coincided with a roughly linear decline in TCR beta diversity per million T cells.

It was with a sample-barcoded 5' primer and a J-beta primer mix that a second PCR of about 6 to 12 cycles was run. Every cDNA molecule carried a tag from a template-switch adaptor bearing 12 random nucleotides. TCRdb reprocessed the 5' RACE reads via MiXCR and lists one record per CDR3 protein. The repertoire holds approximately 830,000 distinct CDR3 sequences, with approximately 59% as singletons. The ends were cut back, 11 bases at V and 8 bases at J, with 13 bases in the middle. The CDR3 consists of 12 residues. The germline V gene encodes CDR1 MNHEY and CDR2 SMNVEV (reference sequence). The clonotype originates from a young man in good health. Sequencing input: blood. J is TRBJ1-6 and V is TRBV27; no clear D gene. The chain's CDR3 is CAEKGADSPLHF. In DNA form, the CDR3 reads TGTGCCGAAAAGGGCGCGGATTCACCCCTCCACTTT.